The sequence of this T cell receptor beta chain was determined in a study of human T cells and chemical hapten exposure. Study-level findings and limits: As the donors had alopecia, their immune response may differ from healthy people's. Sensitization with DPC brought no change to TCRs above 1 in 1000 in frequency.

TCRdb independently ran MiXCR on the RACE reads; one entry per CDR3 protein. The profile covers about 100,000 distinct CDR3 sequences, with roughly an eighth appearing a single time and 2.5% to 4% taken by the ten largest. Time point specified: patch test 2, 6 weeks after DPC sensitization. As for treatment: therapeutic diphenylcyclopropenone sensitization with weekly scalp DPC. Drawing of blood took place ahead of applying each patch test. Ten or more counts support this clonotype. Its antigen is unidentified. CDR3 length equals 10 residues. The V and J ends lost 6 bases and 7 bases respectively, with 4 bases between them. CDR1 and CDR2 from the germline V gene are SGHAT and FQNNGV.

Sequences were derived from whole blood, sampled in connection with sensitization to the hapten diphenylcyclopropenone (DPC). The sequence was obtained from a woman in her forties with alopecia areata. Some clones in this sample may be carry-over from other donors' samples. The V call is TRBV11-2, the J call TRBJ2-1; D gene unclear. The CDR3 here is CASSRNEQFF. The CDR3 DNA is TGTGCCAGCAGTCGGAATGAGCAGTTCTTC.